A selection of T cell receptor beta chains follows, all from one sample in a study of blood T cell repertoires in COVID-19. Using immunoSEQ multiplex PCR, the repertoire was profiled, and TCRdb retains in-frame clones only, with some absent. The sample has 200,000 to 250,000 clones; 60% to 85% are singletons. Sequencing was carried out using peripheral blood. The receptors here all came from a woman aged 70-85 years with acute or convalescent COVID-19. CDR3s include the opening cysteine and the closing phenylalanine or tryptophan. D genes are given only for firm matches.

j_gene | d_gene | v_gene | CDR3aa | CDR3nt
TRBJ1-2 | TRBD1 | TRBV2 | CASSEILGTGGDGYTF | TGTGCCAGCAGTGAAATTCTGGGGACAGGGGGGGATGGCTACACCTTC
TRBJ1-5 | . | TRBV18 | CASSPSGVPGQPQHF | TGTGCCAGCTCACCCTCGGGGGTGCCAGGTCAGCCCCAGCATTTT
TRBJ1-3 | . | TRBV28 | CASSFWRSLDSGNTIYF | TGTGCCAGCAGTTTTTGGAGGTCCTTGGACTCTGGAAACACCATATATTTT
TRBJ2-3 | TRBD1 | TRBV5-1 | CASSPSRGRGDTQYF | TGCGCCAGCAGCCCAAGCAGGGGGCGGGGAGATACGCAGTATTTT
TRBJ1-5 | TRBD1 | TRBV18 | CASSPTGAQPQHF | TGTGCCAGCTCACCGACAGGGGCCCAGCCCCAGCATTTT
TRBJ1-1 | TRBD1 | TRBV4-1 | CASSLNQGANTEAFF | TGCGCCAGCAGCCTCAACCAGGGGGCGAACACTGAAGCTTTCTTT
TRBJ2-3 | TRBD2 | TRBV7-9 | CASSLGGTSGSFDTQYF | TGTGCCAGCAGCTTAGGAGGGACTAGCGGGAGTTTCGATACGCAGTATTTT
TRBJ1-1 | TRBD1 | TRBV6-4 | CASREEQGLRTEAFF | TGTGCCAGCAGGGAGGAACAGGGGTTGAGAACTGAAGCTTTCTTT
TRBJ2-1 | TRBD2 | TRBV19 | CASSINLAGRKEQFF | TGTGCCAGTAGTATAAACCTAGCGGGACGCAAGGAGCAGTTCTTC
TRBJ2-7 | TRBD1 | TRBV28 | CASSFNFFVTGAYEQYF | TGTGCCAGCAGTTTTAACTTTTTTGTGACAGGGGCCTACGAGCAGTACTTC
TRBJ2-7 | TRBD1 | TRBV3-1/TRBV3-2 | CASSQGTGVEQYF | TGTGCCAGCAGCCAAGGGACAGGAGTGGAGCAGTACTTC
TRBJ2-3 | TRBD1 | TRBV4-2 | CASSQTGGGSDTQYF | TGTGCCAGCAGCCAGACAGGGGGCGGTTCAGATACGCAGTATTTT
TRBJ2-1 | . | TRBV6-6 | CASRPSRDSYNEQFF | TGTGCCAGCAGACCAAGCCGGGACTCCTACAATGAGCAGTTCTTC
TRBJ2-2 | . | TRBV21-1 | CASSITGLAKVPNTGELFF | TGTGCCAGCAGCATAACGGGACTAGCGAAAGTACCGAACACCGGGGAGCTGTTTTTT
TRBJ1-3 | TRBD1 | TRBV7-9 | CASSSPDRAGNTIYF | TGTGCCAGCAGCTCTCCCGACAGGGCTGGAAACACCATATATTTT
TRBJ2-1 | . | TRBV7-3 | CASSLNLGTEQFF | TGTGCCAGCAGCTTAAACCTGGGCACTGAGCAGTTCTTC
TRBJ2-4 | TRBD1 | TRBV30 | CAWTLGQGWNIQYF | TGTGCCTGGACCCTGGGACAGGGTTGGAACATTCAGTACTTC
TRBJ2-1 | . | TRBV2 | CASREGTPGFYNEQFF | TGTGCCAGCAGGGAAGGGACTCCTGGATTCTACAATGAGCAGTTCTTC
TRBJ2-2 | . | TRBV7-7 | CASSREENTGELFF | TGTGCTAGCAGCCGAGAAGAAAACACCGGGGAGCTGTTTTTT
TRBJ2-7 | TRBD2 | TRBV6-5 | CASAPSSGTYEQYF | TGTGCCAGCGCCCCATCGAGCGGGACCTACGAGCAGTACTTC
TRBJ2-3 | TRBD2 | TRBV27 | CASRTISGSLDTQYF | TGTGCCAGCAGGACCATTAGCGGGAGCTTAGATACGCAGTATTTT
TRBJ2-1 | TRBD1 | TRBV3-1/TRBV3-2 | CASSPRQGDEQFF | TGTGCCAGCAGCCCACGACAGGGTGACGAGCAGTTCTTC
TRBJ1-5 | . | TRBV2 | CASSDSGGNQPQHF | TGTGCCAGCAGTGACAGTGGTGGCAATCAGCCCCAGCATTTT
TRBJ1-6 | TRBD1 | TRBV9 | CASSVGQGAYNSPLHF | TGTGCCAGCAGCGTAGGACAGGGGGCTTATAATTCACCCCTCCACTTT
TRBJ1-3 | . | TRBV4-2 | CASSQERQAPGNTIYF | TGTGCCAGCAGCCAAGAACGACAGGCCCCTGGAAACACCATATATTTT
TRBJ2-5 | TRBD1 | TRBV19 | CASSLPRQGARETQYF | TGTGCCAGTAGCCTCCCCCGGCAGGGGGCGCGCGAGACCCAGTACTTC
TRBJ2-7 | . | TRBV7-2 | CASSLVSTGESYEQYF | TGTGCCAGCAGCTTAGTGTCGACAGGTGAATCCTACGAGCAGTACTTC
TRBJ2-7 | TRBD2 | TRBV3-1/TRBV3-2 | CASSRQSLAGGEQYF | TGTGCCAGCAGCCGCCAATCGTTAGCGGGAGGCGAGCAGTACTTC